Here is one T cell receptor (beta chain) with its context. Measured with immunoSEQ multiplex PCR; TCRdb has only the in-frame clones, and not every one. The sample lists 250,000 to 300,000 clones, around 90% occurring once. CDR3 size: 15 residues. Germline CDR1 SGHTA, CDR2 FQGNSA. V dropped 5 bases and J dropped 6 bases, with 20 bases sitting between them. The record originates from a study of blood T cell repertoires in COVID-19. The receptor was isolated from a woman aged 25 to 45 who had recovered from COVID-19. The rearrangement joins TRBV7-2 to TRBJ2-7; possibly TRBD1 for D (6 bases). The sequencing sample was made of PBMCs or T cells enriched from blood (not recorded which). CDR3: CASSQTGNFNVEQYF. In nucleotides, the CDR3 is TGTGCCAGCAGCCAAACAGGGAACTTTAATGTCGAGCAGTACTTC.